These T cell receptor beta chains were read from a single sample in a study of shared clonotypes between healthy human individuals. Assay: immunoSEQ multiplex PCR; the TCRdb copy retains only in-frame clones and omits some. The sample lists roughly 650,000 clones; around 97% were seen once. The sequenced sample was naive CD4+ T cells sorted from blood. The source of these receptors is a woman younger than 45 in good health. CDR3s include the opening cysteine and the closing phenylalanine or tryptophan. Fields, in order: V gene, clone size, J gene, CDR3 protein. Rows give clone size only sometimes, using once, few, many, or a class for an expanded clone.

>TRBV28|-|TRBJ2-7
CASIHAQGPYEQYF
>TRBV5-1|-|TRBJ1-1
CASSLGQGVSEAFF
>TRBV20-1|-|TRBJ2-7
CSARGSTGSYF
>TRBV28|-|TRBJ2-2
CASSSPDTGELFF
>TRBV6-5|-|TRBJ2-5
CASSYAGETQYF
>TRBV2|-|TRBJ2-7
CASRDGTRSYEQYF
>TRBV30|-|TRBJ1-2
CAWSVHSLGYTF
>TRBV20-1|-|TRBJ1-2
CSAFKGYGYTF
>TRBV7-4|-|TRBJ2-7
CASSFDTASGSYEQYF
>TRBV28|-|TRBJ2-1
CASRRGRSYNEQFF
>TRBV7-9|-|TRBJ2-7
CASSLGAGASYEQYF
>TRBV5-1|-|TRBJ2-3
CASSRRHPSTDTQYF
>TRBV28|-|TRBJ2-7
CASSSPPSAYYEQYF
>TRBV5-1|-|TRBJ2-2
CASSLGRGDTGELFF
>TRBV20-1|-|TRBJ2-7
CSALDYEQYF
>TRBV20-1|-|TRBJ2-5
CSAKETQYF
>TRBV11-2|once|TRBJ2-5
CASSRTGGRAQETQYF
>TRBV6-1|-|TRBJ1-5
CASSVENSNQPQHF
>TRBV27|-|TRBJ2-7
CASSWTSGPYEQYF
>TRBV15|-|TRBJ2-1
CATSEGWGLGQFF
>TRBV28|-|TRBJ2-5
CASRKQGAGETQYF
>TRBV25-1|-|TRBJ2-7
CASSEAGRNEQYF
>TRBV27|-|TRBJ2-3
CASSLRDSTDTQYF
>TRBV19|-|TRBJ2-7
CASSQSSGAVGRGYEQYF
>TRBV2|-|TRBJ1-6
CASSRQGVTMFANSPLHF
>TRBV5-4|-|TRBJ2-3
CASSLRREVSLDTQYF
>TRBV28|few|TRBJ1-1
CASSNHQGDTEAFF
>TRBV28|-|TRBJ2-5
CASSAFRQGTEEQYF
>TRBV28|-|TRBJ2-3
CASSFGNTDTQYF
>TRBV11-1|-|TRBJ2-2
CASSRDSPGELFF
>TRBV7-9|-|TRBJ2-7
CASSRPMSSVFSYEQYF
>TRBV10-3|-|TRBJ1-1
CASQLEEEMEAFF
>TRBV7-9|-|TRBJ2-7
CASSLARTGGEQYF
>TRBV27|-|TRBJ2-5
CASSQGQGVASATQETQYF
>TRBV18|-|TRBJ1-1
CASSPRQGVLAEAFF
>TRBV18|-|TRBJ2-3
CASSPTQYDTQYF
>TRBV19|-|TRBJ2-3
CASSPGLAGGAFTDTQYF
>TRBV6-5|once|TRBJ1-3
CASSSVDSNGNTIYF
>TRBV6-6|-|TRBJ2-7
CASSPLAGVSYEQYF
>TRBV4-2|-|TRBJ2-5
CASSQIGTSGGEETQYF